The 5 T cell receptor beta chains below were found in one sample sequenced in a study of early T cells in non-severe SARS-CoV-2 infection. One entry per CDR3 protein results from TCRdb running MiXCR on the 5' RACE reads. The sample has roughly 53,000 distinct CDR3 sequences, approximately 9.9% seen once. Sequencing was performed on whole blood. The receptors were sampled from an adult who was a healthcare worker with PCR-confirmed SARS-CoV-2 infection or an uninfected control (not recorded which).

There are many counts of this clonotype. The chain combines TRBV28 with TRBJ1-1; D call uncertain. V was pared by 3 bases and J by 1 base, with 9 bases between. CDR1 is MDHEN, CDR2 SYDVKM, per germline. The CDR3 is 14 residues long. CDR3 nucleotides: TGTGCCAGCAGTTTGGCGGGCCCGAACACTGAAGCTTTCTTT. This sequence encodes CASSLAGPNTEAFF.

The V and J genes are TRBV18 and TRBJ2-2, with unresolved D. CDR3 length: 15 residues. The germline CDR1 and CDR2 sequences are KGHSH and LQKENI. Deletions cut 0 bases from V and 5 bases from J, with 10 bases between. In nucleotides, the CDR3 is TGTGCCAGCTCACCACCGGGCAGTCGTACCGGGGAGCTGTTTTTT. It is translated as CASSPPGSRTGELFF.

This chain uses TRBV3-1 with TRBJ2-7; D possibly corresponds to TRBD1 (6 bases). Germline V lookup: CDR1 LGHDT, CDR2 YNNKEL (reference sequence). V was clipped by 4 bases and J by 2 bases, with 15 bases between them. This CDR3 is 15 amino acids long. In nucleotides, the CDR3 is TGTGCCAGCAGCCTAACCCCGGACAGAGCCTACGAGCAGTACTTC. It specifies CASSLTPDRAYEQYF.

Remarks on this clonotype: Just one base apart from a much larger clone, this may be a read error. The genes are TRBV3-1 and TRBJ1-1; TRBD1 matches 7 bases. CDR1 and CDR2 (germline): LGHDT, YNNKEL (reference sequence). The CDR3 runs 15 residues. The CDR3 loop reads CTSSREDRMNTEAFF. The CDR3 DNA sequence: TGTACCAGCAGCCGAGAGGACAGGATGAACACTGAAGCTTTCTTT.

This clonotype was observed a few times. The chain employs TRBV20-1 and TRBJ1-3; TRBD1 might be the D (5 bases). The CDR3 length is 14 residues. CDR1 is DFQATT, CDR2 SNEGSKA, per germline (reference sequence). The V and J ends lost 7 bases and 0 bases respectively, with 13 bases between them. The CDR3, as DNA: TGCAGTGGGATGACAGCTGACTCTGGAAACACCATATATTTT. Protein sequence: CSGMTADSGNTIYF.